Presented here are 8 T cell receptor beta chains from one specimen sequenced in a study of blood T cell repertoires in COVID-19 (dated by TCRdb to about 2020). Library creation used the immunoSEQ multiplex PCR assay. TCRdb holds this immuneACCESS table with in-frame rearrangements only. Some clones are missing; in checked studies, unresolved V genes explain under half, and the rest has no known cause. Present in this sample are more than 50,000 clones, about 91% of which were seen just once. Of the sample, roughly 5% is held by the ten largest clones. The source material was peripheral blood. The receptors derive from a man aged 55 to 69 with active COVID-19.

V usage is TRBV6-2 or TRBV6-3 and J usage is TRBJ1-4; 7 bases map to TRBD1. CDR3 size: 15 residues. The junction had 5 bases not matched to a gene; V was cut back by 2 bases and J by 5 bases. CDR1 is MNHEY, CDR2 SVGEGT, per germline. This CDR3 reads CASSYVGGGNEKLFF. CDR3 DNA sequence: TGTGCCAGCAGTTACGTCGGAGGGGGCAATGAAAAACTGTTTTTT.

This clone was counted a few times. This sequence joins TRBV21-1 and TRBJ2-1; whether TRBD1, the table's D call, matches the DNA was not checked. TRBV21-1 is given as a pseudogene. There are 19 residues in the CDR3. CDR3 amino acids: CASSNFSPALHRVDNEQFF. Written as DNA, the CDR3 is TGTGCCAGCAGCAATTTCAGCCCCGCATTACACAGGGTAGACAATGAGCAGTTCTTC.

The chain joins TRBV9 to TRBJ1-1, with 11 bases that match TRBD1. V was pared by 3 bases and J by 7 bases, with 8 bases of the junction left unmatched. CDR1 SGDLS and CDR2 YYNGEE come from the germline V gene. The CDR3 sequence is 15 residues long. The CDR3 DNA follows: TGTGCCAGCAGCGCTCGGACAGGGGGCAGCGGTGAAGCTTTCTTT. Its translation: CASSARTGGSGEAFF.

The chain employs TRBV6-5 and TRBJ1-2, with 7 bases identical to TRBD1. Trimming took 8 bases from V and 5 from J; bases not matched to a gene: 14. The CDR3 extends over 15 amino acids. CDR1 is MNHEY and CDR2 is SVGAGI in the germline V gene. The CDR3 DNA is TGTGCCAGCCAAAGGACAGGACCTGGGCCGTATGGCTACACCTTC. It translates to CASQRTGPGPYGYTF.

V and J are TRBV19 and TRBJ2-1; 8 positions match TRBD2. From germline, CDR1 is LNHDA and CDR2 SQIVND (reference sequence). V lost 0 bases, J lost 12 bases, and 13 bases stayed unmatched. The CDR3 totals 16 residues. The CDR3: CASSIDKAGGAAWQFF. The DNA for the CDR3 is TGTGCCAGTAGTATAGATAAGGCGGGGGGTGCCGCTTGGCAGTTCTTC. The variable domain in full, with the rest retrieved from reference TRBV19 and TRBJ2-1, is DGGITQSPKYLFRKEGQNVTLSCEQNLNHDAMYWYRQDPGQGLRLIYYSQIVNDFQKGDIAEGYSVSREKKESFPLTVTSAQKNPTAFYLCASSIDKAGGAAWQFFGPGTRLTVL.

The chain couples TRBV19 to TRBJ2-3; D is possibly TRBD2 (6 bases). CDR1 is LNHDA, CDR2 SQIVND, per germline (reference sequence). The CDR3 is 15 amino acids. Trimming removed 8 bases from V and 2 bases from J, with 17 bases in between. The CDR3 region is CASPEPGDPTDTQYF. CDR3 nucleotide sequence: TGTGCCAGTCCCGAGCCGGGGGACCCCACAGATACGCAGTATTTT.

This clone was recorded only once. The chain joins TRBV19 to TRBJ2-5; a weak D match, TRBD2 (6 bases). The germline V gene has CDR1 LNHDA and CDR2 SQIVND (reference sequence). This CDR3 region has 14 residues. V was shortened by 1 base and J by 4 bases, with 10 bases between the two germline ends. The chain's CDR3 is CASSIVGGGETQYF. The CDR3 DNA sequence: TGTGCCAGTAGTATAGTCGGGGGAGGAGAGACCCAGTACTTC.

The chain recombines TRBV2 with TRBJ1-1; the D is unclear. Trimming cost V 7 bases and J 0 bases, with 12 bases left between them. Germline values: CDR1 SNHLY, CDR2 FYNNEI. The length of the CDR3 is 14 residues. The CDR3 region is CASMGPGMNTEAFF. The CDR3 DNA follows: TGTGCCAGCATGGGTCCAGGTATGAACACTGAAGCTTTCTTT. Filled out from reference TRBV2 and TRBJ1-1, the complete variable domain reads EPEVTQTPSHQVTQMGQEVILRCVPISNHLYFYWYRQILGQKVEFLVSFYNNEISEKSEIFDDQFSVERPDGSNFTLKIRSTKLEDSAMYFCASMGPGMNTEAFFGQGTRLTVV.